The present T cell receptor beta chain was sequenced within a study of CD4 T cells in relation to SARS-CoV-2 and coronaviruses. Study at large: ViraFEST: roughly ten-day antigen culture of PBMCs, then TCR beta CDR3 sequencing.

The J segment lost 2 bases and the V segment lost 4 bases, leaving 4 bases of the junction unmatched. In germline, CDR1 is MGHDK, CDR2 SYGVNS. The CDR3 has 14 residues. CD4+ T cells from unexposed donors were obtained before the COVID-19 pandemic (2011-2018). CD4+ T cells were isolated from the cells after around 10 days of culture. Testing used SARS-CoV-2 S/N and four cold-coronavirus spikes on unexposed-donor CD4+ T cells, cells permitting. TCRdb's copy holds only in-frame clones and misses some; the assay was immunoSEQ multiplex PCR. The sample includes almost 20,000 clones, 75% to 85% seen only once; the top ten take over 8.5%. Details on this clone: Its matching antigen is unknown.

The chain employs TRBV25-1 and TRBJ1-2, with 7 positions matching TRBD1. This clonotype was sampled from a human donor in good health. The sequencing sample was made of CD4+ T cells from PBMCs, cultured in vitro. The CDR3 protein is CASSGRQGNYGYTF. CDR3 coding DNA: TGTGCCAGCAGTGGGAGACAGGGAAACTATGGCTACACCTTC.